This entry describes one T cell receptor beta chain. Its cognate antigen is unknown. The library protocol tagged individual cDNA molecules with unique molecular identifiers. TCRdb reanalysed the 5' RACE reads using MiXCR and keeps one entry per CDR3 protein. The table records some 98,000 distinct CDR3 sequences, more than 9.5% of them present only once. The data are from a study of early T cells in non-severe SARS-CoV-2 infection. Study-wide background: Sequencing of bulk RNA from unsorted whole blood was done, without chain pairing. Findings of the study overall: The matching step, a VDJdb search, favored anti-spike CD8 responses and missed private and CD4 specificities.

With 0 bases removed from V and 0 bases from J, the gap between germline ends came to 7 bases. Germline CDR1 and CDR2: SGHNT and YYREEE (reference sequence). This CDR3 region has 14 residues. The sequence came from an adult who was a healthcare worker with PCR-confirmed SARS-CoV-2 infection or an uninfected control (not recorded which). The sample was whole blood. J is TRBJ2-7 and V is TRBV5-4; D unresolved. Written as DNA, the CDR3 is TGTGCCAGCAGCTTGGAGGGCAACTCCTACGAGCAGTACTTC. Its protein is CASSLEGNSYEQYF.